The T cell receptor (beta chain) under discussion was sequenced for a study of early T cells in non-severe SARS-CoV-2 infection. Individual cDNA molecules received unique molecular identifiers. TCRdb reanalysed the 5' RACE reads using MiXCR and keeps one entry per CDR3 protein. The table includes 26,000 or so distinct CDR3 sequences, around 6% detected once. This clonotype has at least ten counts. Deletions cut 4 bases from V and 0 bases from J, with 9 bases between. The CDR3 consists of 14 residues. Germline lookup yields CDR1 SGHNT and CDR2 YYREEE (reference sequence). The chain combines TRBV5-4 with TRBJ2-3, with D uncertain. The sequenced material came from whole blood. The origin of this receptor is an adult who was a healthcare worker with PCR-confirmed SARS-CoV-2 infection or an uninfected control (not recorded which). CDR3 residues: CASSPNPSTDTQYF. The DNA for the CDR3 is TGTGCCAGCAGCCCCAACCCCAGCACAGATACGCAGTATTTT.